These T cell receptor beta chains were read from a single sample in a study of blood T cell repertoires in COVID-19. Produced via immunoSEQ multiplex PCR; TCRdb's table is partial and in-frame only. This sample carries 250,000 or so clones, roughly 87% of them seen once, and the ten largest clones take 3%. Material for sequencing was peripheral blood. Receptors were obtained from a man aged 18 to 29 with active or convalescent COVID-19. The CDR3 runs from the conserved cysteine through the conserved F or W. D genes are given only for firm matches. Clone size is stated in some rows and not others, as once, few, many or a class when expanded.

d_gene: NA; j_gene: TRBJ1-2; v_gene: TRBV7-6; abundance: NA; CDR3aa: CASSLGAGSRGGYTF; CDR3nt: TGTGCCAGCAGTTTAGGAGCGGGGTCGAGAGGTGGCTACACCTTC
d_gene: TRBD1; j_gene: TRBJ2-4; v_gene: TRBV28; abundance: NA; CDR3aa: CASSPGQVRNIQYF; CDR3nt: TGTGCCAGCAGTCCGGGACAGGTCCGAAACATTCAGTACTTC
d_gene: NA; j_gene: TRBJ2-1; v_gene: TRBV2; abundance: NA; CDR3aa: CATSGGSYNEQFF; CDR3nt: TGTGCCACCTCCGGAGGGTCCTACAATGAGCAGTTCTTC
d_gene: TRBD1; j_gene: TRBJ2-5; v_gene: TRBV30; abundance: NA; CDR3aa: CAWSVGTVNQETQYF; CDR3nt: TGTGCCTGGAGTGTAGGGACAGTAAACCAAGAGACCCAGTACTTC
d_gene: NA; j_gene: TRBJ1-2; v_gene: TRBV4-3; abundance: NA; CDR3aa: CASSRGAYGYTF; CDR3nt: TGCGCCAGCAGCCGCGGGGCCTATGGCTACACCTTC
d_gene: NA; j_gene: TRBJ1-5; v_gene: TRBV6-6; abundance: once; CDR3aa: CATAGINQPQHF; CDR3nt: TGTGCCACAGCAGGGATTAATCAGCCCCAGCATTTT
d_gene: NA; j_gene: TRBJ1-2; v_gene: TRBV6-2/TRBV6-3; abundance: NA; CDR3aa: CASSSPIHRAGGYTF; CDR3nt: TGTGCCAGCAGTTCCCCCATCCACAGGGCGGGTGGCTACACCTTC
d_gene: NA; j_gene: TRBJ1-2; v_gene: TRBV3-1/TRBV3-2; abundance: NA; CDR3aa: CASSQDGGQGPNNYGYTF; CDR3nt: TGTGCCAGCAGCCAAGATGGCGGCCAGGGGCCTAATAACTATGGCTACACCTTC
d_gene: TRBD1; j_gene: TRBJ1-1; v_gene: TRBV6-5; abundance: NA; CDR3aa: CASSYIQGATEAFF; CDR3nt: TGTGCCAGCAGTTACATTCAGGGGGCCACTGAAGCTTTCTTT
d_gene: TRBD2; j_gene: TRBJ2-5; v_gene: TRBV3-1/TRBV3-2; abundance: NA; CDR3aa: CASSQDRLAQETQYF; CDR3nt: TGTGCCAGCAGCCAAGATCGACTAGCTCAAGAGACCCAGTACTTC
d_gene: TRBD1; j_gene: TRBJ1-2; v_gene: TRBV12-3/TRBV12-4; abundance: NA; CDR3aa: CASSRGQDFDTF; CDR3nt: TGTGCCAGCAGCCGGGGACAGGACTTCGACACCTTC
d_gene: TRBD1; j_gene: TRBJ1-3; v_gene: TRBV25-1; abundance: NA; CDR3aa: CASSENWGRGTGNTIYF; CDR3nt: TGTGCCAGCAGTGAAAATTGGGGCAGGGGGACTGGAAACACCATATATTTT
d_gene: TRBD2; j_gene: TRBJ2-7; v_gene: TRBV7-9; abundance: NA; CDR3aa: CASSTTSGSSYEQYF; CDR3nt: TGTGCCAGCAGCACTACTAGCGGGAGCTCCTACGAGCAGTACTTC
d_gene: NA; j_gene: TRBJ2-3; v_gene: TRBV7-2; abundance: NA; CDR3aa: CASSFSAVSTDTQYF; CDR3nt: TGTGCCAGCAGCTTTTCTGCGGTTAGCACAGATACGCAGTATTTT
d_gene: NA; j_gene: TRBJ1-2; v_gene: TRBV7-2; abundance: NA; CDR3aa: CASSLRTAYGYTF; CDR3nt: TGTGCCAGCAGCTTAAGGACAGCATATGGCTACACCTTC
d_gene: NA; j_gene: TRBJ1-1; v_gene: TRBV9; abundance: NA; CDR3aa: CASGQKMNTEAFF; CDR3nt: TGTGCCAGCGGACAGAAAATGAACACTGAAGCTTTCTTT
d_gene: TRBD2; j_gene: TRBJ2-3; v_gene: TRBV27; abundance: NA; CDR3aa: CASSSYSGRAADTQYF; CDR3nt: TGTGCCAGCAGTTCCTATAGCGGGAGGGCAGCGGATACGCAGTATTTT
d_gene: NA; j_gene: TRBJ1-4; v_gene: TRBV7-8; abundance: NA; CDR3aa: CASSPDSPGPDPNEKLFF; CDR3nt: TGTGCCAGCAGCCCCGACAGTCCCGGACCGGACCCTAATGAAAAACTGTTTTTT
d_gene: TRBD2; j_gene: TRBJ2-1; v_gene: TRBV7-2; abundance: once; CDR3aa: CASSMLLAGAYNEQFF; CDR3nt: TGTGCCAGCAGCATGCTACTAGCGGGAGCCTACAATGAGCAGTTCTTC
d_gene: NA; j_gene: TRBJ1-5; v_gene: TRBV18; abundance: NA; CDR3aa: CASSLRGGTQPQHF; CDR3nt: TGTGCCAGCTCACTTCGGGGGGGTACCCAGCCCCAGCATTTT
d_gene: TRBD1; j_gene: TRBJ2-5; v_gene: TRBV5-1; abundance: NA; CDR3aa: CASSLQLQGEETQYF; CDR3nt: TGCGCCAGCAGCTTGCAGCTTCAGGGGGAAGAGACCCAGTACTTC
d_gene: NA; j_gene: TRBJ2-7; v_gene: TRBV5-1; abundance: NA; CDR3aa: CASSLHVGSTTYEQYF; CDR3nt: TGCGCCAGCAGCTTGCATGTCGGGTCCACGACCTACGAGCAGTACTTC
d_gene: TRBD1; j_gene: TRBJ1-1; v_gene: TRBV28; abundance: NA; CDR3aa: CASSRHHRGNTEAFF; CDR3nt: TGTGCCAGCAGTCGCCACCACAGGGGAAACACTGAAGCTTTCTTT
d_gene: TRBD2; j_gene: TRBJ2-3; v_gene: TRBV29-1; abundance: NA; CDR3aa: CSVVGTSGSTDTQYF; CDR3nt: TGCAGCGTTGTGGGGACTAGCGGGAGTACAGATACGCAGTATTTT
d_gene: NA; j_gene: TRBJ2-7; v_gene: TRBV28; abundance: NA; CDR3aa: CASSLGAGSNF; CDR3nt: TGTGCCAGCAGTTTAGGGGCCGGATCGAACTTC
d_gene: TRBD1; j_gene: TRBJ2-7; v_gene: TRBV2; abundance: NA; CDR3aa: CASRRQGSGYEQYF; CDR3nt: TGTGCCAGCCGGCGACAGGGATCGGGCTACGAGCAGTACTTC
d_gene: TRBD2; j_gene: TRBJ2-7; v_gene: TRBV30; abundance: NA; CDR3aa: CATNPAGGHEQYF; CDR3nt: TGTGCCACGAACCCAGCGGGGGGTCACGAGCAGTACTTC
d_gene: NA; j_gene: TRBJ1-6; v_gene: TRBV5-6; abundance: NA; CDR3aa: CASSLADSPLHF; CDR3nt: TGTGCCAGCAGCTTGGCAGATTCACCCCTCCACTTT
d_gene: NA; j_gene: TRBJ1-2; v_gene: TRBV28; abundance: once; CDR3aa: CASSLRGYLVGYTF; CDR3nt: TGTGCCAGCAGTTTACGGGGGTACCTAGTCGGCTACACCTTC
d_gene: NA; j_gene: TRBJ1-5; v_gene: TRBV28; abundance: few; CDR3aa: CASTYGLQPQHF; CDR3nt: TGTGCCAGTACCTATGGGCTTCAGCCCCAGCATTTT
d_gene: NA; j_gene: TRBJ1-6; v_gene: TRBV21-1; abundance: NA; CDR3aa: CASSKVVIPPPNNSPLHF; CDR3nt: TGTGCCAGCAGCAAAGTAGTTATCCCTCCCCCCAATAATTCACCCCTCCACTTT
d_gene: TRBD2; j_gene: TRBJ2-1; v_gene: TRBV5-1; abundance: NA; CDR3aa: CASRPTSGSNEQFF; CDR3nt: TGCGCCAGCAGACCAACTAGCGGGAGCAATGAGCAGTTCTTC
d_gene: NA; j_gene: TRBJ2-1; v_gene: TRBV28; abundance: NA; CDR3aa: CASSFAGQQFYNEQFF; CDR3nt: TGTGCCAGCAGTTTTGCGGGGCAGCAATTCTACAATGAGCAGTTCTTC
d_gene: NA; j_gene: TRBJ2-7; v_gene: TRBV3-1/TRBV3-2; abundance: NA; CDR3aa: CASSQVEDEQYF; CDR3nt: TGTGCCAGCAGCCAAGTGGAGGACGAGCAGTACTTC
d_gene: TRBD2; j_gene: TRBJ2-5; v_gene: TRBV15; abundance: NA; CDR3aa: CATSRDLPSSGRPRVETQYF; CDR3nt: TGTGCCACCAGCAGAGATCTCCCCTCTAGCGGGAGGCCGAGGGTAGAGACCCAGTACTTC
d_gene: NA; j_gene: TRBJ1-1; v_gene: TRBV5-4; abundance: once; CDR3aa: CASSLARGEAFF; CDR3nt: TGTGCCAGCAGCCTCGCGCGAGGTGAAGCTTTCTTT
d_gene: NA; j_gene: TRBJ2-7; v_gene: TRBV6-6; abundance: NA; CDR3aa: CASSYDGSSYEQYF; CDR3nt: TGTGCCAGCAGTTACGATGGCAGCTCCTACGAGCAGTACTTC
d_gene: NA; j_gene: TRBJ1-1; v_gene: TRBV19; abundance: NA; CDR3aa: CASLLGGVHTEAFF; CDR3nt: TGTGCCAGTCTGCTTGGGGGGGTACACACTGAAGCTTTCTTT
d_gene: NA; j_gene: TRBJ2-7; v_gene: TRBV5-4; abundance: once; CDR3aa: CASSFNSYEQYF; CDR3nt: TGTGCCAGCAGCTTCAACTCCTACGAGCAGTACTTC
d_gene: NA; j_gene: TRBJ2-2; v_gene: TRBV7-3; abundance: NA; CDR3aa: CASSRGQGGTGELFF; CDR3nt: TGTGCCAGCAGCCGAGGGCAGGGGGGAACCGGGGAGCTGTTTTTT
d_gene: TRBD1; j_gene: TRBJ1-2; v_gene: TRBV18; abundance: NA; CDR3aa: CASSPKRDRSGYTF; CDR3nt: TGTGCCAGCTCACCGAAGAGGGACAGGTCTGGCTACACCTTC
d_gene: TRBD1; j_gene: TRBJ2-7; v_gene: TRBV4-2; abundance: few; CDR3aa: CASSQAGTDYEQYF; CDR3nt: TGTGCCAGCAGCCAAGCGGGGACAGACTACGAGCAGTACTTC
d_gene: TRBD2; j_gene: TRBJ2-3; v_gene: TRBV19; abundance: NA; CDR3aa: CASSRGLAGYADTQYF; CDR3nt: TGTGCCAGTAGTAGGGGACTAGCGGGATACGCAGATACGCAGTATTTT
d_gene: NA; j_gene: TRBJ1-5; v_gene: TRBV27; abundance: NA; CDR3aa: CASAFYSNQPQHF; CDR3nt: TGTGCCAGCGCCTTCTATAGCAATCAGCCCCAGCATTTT
d_gene: NA; j_gene: TRBJ1-2; v_gene: TRBV20-1; abundance: few; CDR3aa: CSASHTGYTF; CDR3nt: TGCAGTGCTTCGCACACTGGCTACACCTTC
d_gene: TRBD2; j_gene: TRBJ2-5; v_gene: TRBV5-4; abundance: NA; CDR3aa: CASSLAGASGPQETQYF; CDR3nt: TGTGCCAGCAGCTTGGCCGGGGCTAGCGGGCCCCAAGAGACCCAGTACTTC
d_gene: NA; j_gene: TRBJ1-2; v_gene: TRBV5-6; abundance: NA; CDR3aa: CASSLGGSSLWSYTF; CDR3nt: TGTGCCAGCAGCTTGGGCGGCAGTAGCCTATGGAGCTACACCTTC
d_gene: TRBD1; j_gene: TRBJ1-2; v_gene: TRBV28; abundance: NA; CDR3aa: CASSPDTGEINYGYTF; CDR3nt: TGTGCCAGCAGTCCAGACACAGGGGAAATAAACTATGGCTACACCTTC
d_gene: TRBD1; j_gene: TRBJ1-2; v_gene: TRBV9; abundance: NA; CDR3aa: CASSSGTGEGYTF; CDR3nt: TGTGCCAGCAGCTCCGGGACAGGGGAGGGCTACACCTTC
d_gene: TRBD1; j_gene: TRBJ1-5; v_gene: TRBV2; abundance: few; CDR3aa: CASSRQGYQPQHF; CDR3nt: TGTGCCAGCAGTCGACAGGGGTATCAGCCCCAGCATTTT
d_gene: NA; j_gene: TRBJ1-5; v_gene: TRBV5-4; abundance: NA; CDR3aa: CASSLPGGRGSGNQPQHF; CDR3nt: TGTGCCAGCAGCTTGCCTGGGGGCAGGGGTTCGGGCAATCAGCCCCAGCATTTT
d_gene: NA; j_gene: TRBJ2-3; v_gene: TRBV7-3; abundance: NA; CDR3aa: CASSTQGHTTDTQYF; CDR3nt: TGTGCCAGCAGCACGCAGGGGCATACGACAGATACGCAGTATTTT
d_gene: NA; j_gene: TRBJ1-2; v_gene: TRBV19; abundance: NA; CDR3aa: CASSIDRDYGYTF; CDR3nt: TGTGCCAGTAGTATAGACAGGGACTATGGCTACACCTTC
d_gene: NA; j_gene: TRBJ2-7; v_gene: TRBV27; abundance: NA; CDR3aa: CASGRAGAGATYEQYF; CDR3nt: TGTGCCAGCGGCAGGGCAGGGGCGGGGGCAACCTACGAGCAGTACTTC
d_gene: NA; j_gene: TRBJ1-1; v_gene: TRBV10-3; abundance: once; CDR3aa: CAISESTTNTEAFF; CDR3nt: TGTGCCATCAGTGAGTCTACGACAAACACTGAAGCTTTCTTT
d_gene: TRBD1; j_gene: TRBJ1-4; v_gene: TRBV28; abundance: NA; CDR3aa: CASSPTRTGGNEKLFF; CDR3nt: TGTGCCAGCAGTCCGACCCGGACAGGGGGGAACGAAAAACTGTTTTTT
d_gene: NA; j_gene: TRBJ1-2; v_gene: TRBV4-2; abundance: NA; CDR3aa: CASSQGYMDGYTF; CDR3nt: TGTGCCAGCAGCCAAGGTTACATGGATGGCTACACCTTC